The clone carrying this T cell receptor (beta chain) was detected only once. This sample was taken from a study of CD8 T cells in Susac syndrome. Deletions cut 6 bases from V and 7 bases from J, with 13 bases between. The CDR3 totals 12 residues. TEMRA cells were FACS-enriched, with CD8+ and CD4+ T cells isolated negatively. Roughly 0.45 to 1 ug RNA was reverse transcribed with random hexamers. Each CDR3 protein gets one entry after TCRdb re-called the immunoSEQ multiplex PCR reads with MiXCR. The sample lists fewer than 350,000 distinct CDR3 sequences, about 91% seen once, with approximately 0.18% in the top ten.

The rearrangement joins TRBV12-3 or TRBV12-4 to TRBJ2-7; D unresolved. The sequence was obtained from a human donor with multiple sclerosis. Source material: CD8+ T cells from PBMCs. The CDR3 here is CASSPDLKEQYF. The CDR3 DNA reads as TGTGCCAGCAGCCCAGACCTAAAGGAGCAGTACTTC.